The 20 T cell receptor beta chains given below trace back to one sample, sequenced in a study of regulatory T cells in long-lasting Graves disease. Time point: newly diagnosed GD, antithyroid drugs for less than 3 months. The TCR library was prepared using RNA isolated from PBMCs. Investigators prepared the TCR beta libraries by applying iRepertoire HTBI primers and Arm-PCR of CDR3 regions. TCRdb itself ran the multiplex PCR reads through MiXCR, one entry per CDR3 protein. The sample carries 410,000 or so distinct CDR3 sequences, about 16% recorded once. This same sample was also part of a study on T cells in Graves' hyperthyroidism and ophthalmopathy.

The sequencing here drew on peripheral blood mononuclear cells (PBMCs), taken at new diagnosis, from a patient treated with antithyroid drugs. The receptors shown here come from a young woman with Graves disease.

At least ten counts were recorded for this clonotype. This chain joins TRBV7-8 and TRBJ2-1, with 7 bases identical to TRBD1. Germline CDR1 reads SGHVS; CDR2 reads FQNEAQ. V dropped 5 bases and J dropped 6; count of bases not matched to a gene: 7. The CDR3 has 14 amino acids. The CDR3 is CASSPSTGINEQFF. CDR3 in DNA: TGTGCCAGCAGCCCATCGACAGGGATCAATGAGCAGTTCTTC.

This chain joins TRBV20-1 and TRBJ2-7; TRBD2 is a possible D gene (5 bases). This CDR3 has 12 residues. Trimming stripped 3 bases from V and 3 bases from J, with 9 bases between. CDR1 is DFQATT, CDR2 SNEGSKA, per germline (reference sequence). The CDR3 protein is CSARAGHYEQYF. The CDR3 nucleotides are TGCAGTGCTAGGGCGGGTCACTACGAGCAGTACTTC.

This clonotype was recorded at least ten times. The V call is TRBV3-1, the J call TRBJ2-3, with 8 bases aligning to TRBD2. Looked up from germline, CDR1 is LGHDT and CDR2 is YNNKEL (reference sequence). This CDR3 is built from 16 residues. V lost 4 bases and J lost 3; bases outside the gene matches: 9. As DNA, the CDR3 is TGTGCCAGCAGCCTTACCGGGACTAGAGTAACAGATACGCAGTATTTT. It encodes CASSLTGTRVTDTQYF.

The chain combines TRBV7-9 with TRBJ1-1; 7 bases match TRBD1. Trimming at V came to 2 bases and at J to 0 bases, leaving 6 bases not matched to a gene. Germline lookup yields CDR1 SEHNR and CDR2 FQNEAQ (reference sequence). The CDR3 extends over 16 amino acids. DNA of the CDR3: TGTGCCAGCAGCTTATCGGGGACAGCCATGAACACTGAAGCTTTCTTT. Translating gives CASSLSGTAMNTEAFF. The full variable domain, in which reference TRBV7-9 and TRBJ1-1 provide the parts outside the CDR3, is DTGVSQNPRHKITKRGQNVTFRCDPISEHNRLYWYRQTLGQGPEFLTYFQNEAQLEKSRLLSDRFSAERPKGSFSTLEIQRTEQGDSAMYLCASSLSGTAMNTEAFFGQGTRLTVV.

In its sample, this clonotype was seen many times. The J gene is TRBJ2-1, the V gene TRBV20-1; D not certain. Between the trimmed V and J ends, which lost 3 bases and 4 bases, there was a span of 10 bases. The CDR3 spans 13 residues. From germline, CDR1 is DFQATT and CDR2 SNEGSKA (reference sequence). The CDR3 reads CSASESLYNEQFF. The CDR3 coding sequence is TGCAGTGCTAGTGAAAGCCTGTACAATGAGCAGTTCTTC.

This clonotype was found many times. The chain has TRBV27 and TRBJ2-1, with unresolved D. The better agreement between TRBJ2-5 and the DNA end casts doubt on the J call. Germline-derived CDR1 and CDR2 are MNHEY and SMNVEV (reference sequence). This CDR3 region has 15 residues. The CDR3 DNA sequence: TGTGCCAGCAGTTTAGCCATGACAAGTCAAGAGACCCAGTACTTC. Translated, it gives CASSLAMTSQETQYF.

This rearrangement joins TRBV6-9 to TRBJ1-4; D call uncertain. V was clipped by 3 bases and J by 5 bases, with 13 bases between them. Germline CDR1 reads MNHGY; CDR2 reads SVAAGI. This CDR3 comprises 15 residues. The CDR3 DNA sequence: TGTGCCAGCAGTTACTCCGGGAGCGAGAATGAAAAACTGTTTTTT. Its translation is CASSYSGSENEKLFF.

The J gene is TRBJ2-6, the V gene TRBV20-1, with 8 bases aligning to TRBD2. The CDR3 contains 16 residues. Germline V lookup: CDR1 DFQATT, CDR2 SNEGSKA (reference sequence). V was clipped by 3 bases and J by 4 bases; unmatched bases: 8. DNA of the CDR3: TGCAGTGCTAGCATTGCGGGAGGAGCAGGGGCCAACGTCCTGACTTTC. Encoded protein: CSASIAGGAGANVLTF.

The J gene is TRBJ2-7, the V gene TRBV20-1; tentatively, D is TRBD1 (6 bases). The CDR3 totals 15 residues. Trimming left V 0 bases short and J 1 base short, with 13 bases between. Per germline, CDR1 DFQATT and CDR2 SNEGSKA (reference sequence). The CDR3, as DNA: TGCAGTGCTAGAGATATTCGAACAGGGTCCTACGAGCAGTACTTC. It translates to CSARDIRTGSYEQYF.

This clonotype was found a few times. This chain joins TRBV4-1 and TRBJ1-6, with D unresolved. Germline lookup yields CDR1 MGHRA and CDR2 YSYEKL. The CDR3 loop spans 15 amino acids. Trimming shortened V by 4 bases and J by 7 bases, and 14 bases separated the two germline ends. The CDR3 nucleotides read TGCGCCAGCAGCCTGTACCCGGACGGCAATTCACCCCTCCACTTT. Protein product: CASSLYPDGNSPLHF.

In this sample, this clonotype turned up many times. The chain is built from TRBV7-9 and TRBJ2-7; 9 nucleotides align to TRBD1. The CDR3 spans 16 residues. J lost 3 bases, V lost 2 bases, and 8 bases had no gene match. Looked up from germline, CDR1 is SEHNR and CDR2 is FQNEAQ (reference sequence). In nucleotides, the CDR3 is TGTGCCAGCAGCTTAACCACCGGGACAGGGTTCTACGAGCAGTACTTC. Translation: CASSLTTGTGFYEQYF.

The CDR3 loop reads CASMGGSMNTEAFF. In DNA, the CDR3 is TGCGCCAGCATGGGGGGCTCTATGAACACTGAAGCTTTCTTT. The chain joins TRBV5-1 to TRBJ1-1, with D tentatively TRBD1 (6 bases). Germline loops: CDR1 SGHRS, CDR2 YFSETQ. V lost 6 bases and J lost 0, with 12 bases in between. CDR3 length: 14 amino acids.

The CDR3 DNA reads TGTGCCAGCAGCCTTGAACCTGGGGCCAACGTCCTGACTTTC. This encodes CASSLEPGANVLTF. This chain uses TRBV28 with TRBJ2-6; D not resolved. The CDR3 spans 14 residues. Germline V gives CDR1 MDHEN, CDR2 SYDVKM. The V and J ends lost 6 bases and 2 bases respectively, with 8 bases between them.

This clonotype showed up just a few times. The V gene is TRBV5-1, the J gene TRBJ1-4; 8 nucleotides agree with TRBD1. CDR1 and CDR2 (germline): SGHRS, YFSETQ. CDR3 length: 17 amino acids. The trim removed 0 bases at V and 8 bases at J, leaving 12 bases unmatched. The CDR3 region is CASSLGPPTGVNEKLFF. The CDR3 DNA reads TGCGCCAGCAGCTTGGGGCCCCCGACAGGGGTTAACGAAAAACTGTTTTTT.

This clonotype was detected a few times. The chain carries TRBV6-5 and TRBJ2-1, with 14 bases matching TRBD2. Germline V gene data show CDR1 as MNHEY and CDR2 as SVGAGI. The length of the CDR3 is 21 residues. V dropped 4 bases and J dropped 0; count of bases not matched to a gene: 14. The CDR3 sequence: CASSSPPGTSGGRSSYNEQFF. In nucleotides, the CDR3 is TGTGCCAGCAGTTCCCCCCCCGGGACTAGCGGGGGTCGAAGCTCCTACAATGAGCAGTTCTTC.

This sequence joins TRBV20-1 and TRBJ2-4; D may be TRBD1 (6 bases). V lost 3 bases and J lost 8, with 14 bases in between. The CDR3 extends over 13 amino acids. Germline V lookup: CDR1 DFQATT, CDR2 SNEGSKA (reference sequence). For the CDR3, the DNA is TGCAGTGCTAGGTCTGGGGGCGATTACATTCAGTACTTC. Residues: CSARSGGDYIQYF.

This clonotype was counted at least ten times. The genes are TRBV28 and TRBJ2-1; TRBD2 matches at 9 bases. This CDR3 is 15 amino acids long. The V gene's germline CDR1 is MDHEN and CDR2 SYDVKM. Trimming removed 7 bases from V and 5 bases from J; junction bases left unmatched: 9. The CDR3 DNA follows: TGTGCCAGCATCGTTAGCGGGGGCGAGGACAATGAGCAGTTCTTC. It specifies CASIVSGGEDNEQFF.

This clonotype was counted at least ten times. The rearrangement joins TRBV30 to TRBJ1-5, with a weak D call TRBD1 (5 bases). Germline V CDR1 and CDR2: GTSNPN, SVGIG (reference sequence). The CDR3 sequence is 16 residues long. Between the trimmed V and J ends, which lost 0 bases and 1 base, there was a span of 13 bases. Here the CDR3 DNA reads TGTGCCTGGAGTGTACCCCGGGGGAGGAGCAATCAGCCCCAGCATTTT. Protein: CAWSVPRGRSNQPQHF.

The chain carries TRBV27 and TRBJ1-5; 8 nucleotides line up with TRBD1. V lost 3 bases to trimming and J lost 3 bases; unmatched junction nucleotides: 4. CDR3 length: 15 amino acids. The germline gives CDR1 MNHEY, CDR2 SMNVEV (reference sequence). DNA of the CDR3: TGTGCCAGCAGTTTGACAGGGGCTTACAATCAGCCCCAGCATTTT. It codes for CASSLTGAYNQPQHF.

This clonotype has more than one count but fewer than ten. V and J are TRBV29-1 and TRBJ2-1; D may be TRBD1 (5 bases). Trimming took 5 bases from V and 5 from J, leaving 10 bases between them. This CDR3 region has 12 residues. In germline, CDR1 is SQVTM, CDR2 ANQGSEA. As DNA, the CDR3 is TGCAGCGTTCCACAGGAGAACAATGAGCAGTTCTTC. Its translation is CSVPQENNEQFF.